This record concerns one TCR beta chain sequence. The sample comes from a study of blood T cell repertoires in COVID-19. V was cut by 4 bases and J by 2 bases, with 20 bases left in between. Per the germline V gene, CDR1 is SNHLY and CDR2 is FYNNEI. The CDR3 totals 17 residues. Assay: immunoSEQ multiplex PCR; the TCRdb copy retains only in-frame clones and omits some. This repertoire shows roughly 48,000 clones, roughly nine tenths found once; its top ten account for around 30%. The sequencing sample was made of peripheral blood. The genes are TRBV2 and TRBJ2-5, with D maybe TRBD2 (7 bases). The receptor's source is a woman older than 75 with acute or convalescent COVID-19. This CDR3 reads CASSGAGSGGPQETQYF. The CDR3 DNA reads as TGTGCCAGCAGTGGGGCTGGGTCGGGGGGCCCACAAGAGACCCAGTACTTC. The full variable domain, rest sourced from reference TRBV2 and TRBJ2-5, is EPEVTQTPSHQVTQMGQEVILRCVPISNHLYFYWYRQILGQKVEFLVSFYNNEISEKSEIFDDQFSVERPDGSNFTLKIRSTKLEDSAMYFCASSGAGSGGPQETQYFGPGTRLLVL.